This paragraph covers one TCR beta chain sequence. Its matching antigen is unknown. The sample is drawn from a study of shared clonotypes between healthy human individuals. Whole-study findings and limits: Shared clonotypes: about 5.3% naive CD4, about 3.5% naive CD8, around 2.2% memory CD4, about 0.41% memory CD8.

Sequencing was at deep level. 200 to 250 ng DNA, 30,000 to 35,000 T cell genomes, went into each sorted-subset replicate PCR. As handled by the study authors: There were no quality scores in the junction-only immunoSEQ sequences, so filtering differed. The data were produced by immunoSEQ multiplex PCR, yet TCRdb's version contains in-frame clones alone and is incomplete. The V and J calls and clone size come from that table; D and trimming were worked out from the DNA. The data contain about 2 million clones, 85% to 95% of them singletons. The sequencing input was naive CD4+ T cells sorted from blood. As for subset: CD45RA+ positively selected. The receptor comes from a man aged 18 to 29 in good health.

This chain's CDR3 is CASSIVSGVLYNEQFF. DNA for the CDR3: TGTGCCAGTAGTATAGTTAGCGGGGTACTCTACAATGAGCAGTTCTTC. The chain has TRBV19 and TRBJ2-1; TRBD2 matches 8 bases. The junction had 5 bases not matched to a gene; V was cut back by 1 base and J by 3 bases. CDR3 length equals 16 residues. Looked up from germline, CDR1 is LNHDA and CDR2 is SQIVND (reference sequence).